A selection of T cell receptor beta chains follows, all from one sample in a study of T-cell reconstitution after alpha-beta-depleted transplantation in children. In TCRdb, the PCR reads were re-called with MiXCR into one record per CDR3 protein. The sample includes more than 200,000 distinct CDR3 sequences, approximately 9.8% seen only once; the top ten take approximately 5%. The sample consisted of PBMCs from the stem cell graft donor, taken from the stem cell graft. The receptors shown here come from a human donor who donated a stem cell graft to a child with SCID. Each CDR3 is given with its conserved first and last residue. D genes are given only for firm matches. Clone size is stated in some rows and not others, as once, few, many or a class when expanded.

J	size	V	D	DNA	CDR3
TRBJ2-6	many	TRBV27	NA	TGTGCCAGCAGCTTCTACCCTATAGGGTCCCATGGGGCCAACGTCCTGACTTTC	CASSFYPIGSHGANVLTF
TRBJ2-7	few	TRBV3-1	NA	TGTGCCAGCAGCCAACACCCGGGAACCTCCTACGAGCAGTACTTC	CASSQHPGTSYEQYF
TRBJ2-2	NA	TRBV30	NA	TGTGCCTGGAGTCCGTATGTCCTCGGGGAGCTGTTTTTT	CAWSPYVLGELFF
TRBJ1-6	many	TRBV5-1	NA	TGCGCCAGCAGCCCGCTGAGGGGGGGGGAATCACCCCTCCACTTT	CASSPLRGGESPLHF
TRBJ1-1	many	TRBV4-1	NA	TGCGCCAGCAGCGCGCGCTTAAACACTGAAGCTTTCTTT	CASSARLNTEAFF
TRBJ1-1	many	TRBV29-1	NA	TGCAGCGTTGCGCCAGGTGACACTGAAGCTTTCTTT	CSVAPGDTEAFF
TRBJ1-5	many	TRBV20-1	NA	TGCAGTGCTTCCGGGTCCCCCGAGGATCAGCCCCAGCATTTT	CSASGSPEDQPQHF
TRBJ1-2	many	TRBV27	TRBD1	TGTGCCAGCAGTTTCGGACAGGGGGGTGGCTACACCTTC	CASSFGQGGGYTF
TRBJ2-1	many	TRBV5-6	NA	TGTGCCAGCAGCTTGGGCAGGACCGCCTACAATGAGCAGTTCTTC	CASSLGRTAYNEQFF
TRBJ2-5	many	TRBV7-2	TRBD1	TGTGCCAGCAGCAACATGACAGGGCAAGAGACCCAGTACTTC	CASSNMTGQETQYF
TRBJ2-1	many	TRBV7-7	TRBD2	TGTGCCAGCAGCCCTACTAGCGGGGTGAGCTCCTACAATGAGCAGTTCTTC	CASSPTSGVSSYNEQFF
TRBJ2-1	many	TRBV15	TRBD1	TGTGCCACCAGCAGAGGAAAGGGGACAGGCTTGACCAGTAATGAGCAGTTCTTC	CATSRGKGTGLTSNEQFF
TRBJ1-5	many	TRBV6-2/TRBV6-3	NA	TGTGCCAGCAGTTATCGTCAGACTAGCGATCAGCCCCAGCATTTT	CASSYRQTSDQPQHF
TRBJ2-5	NA	TRBV9	TRBD2	TGTGCCAGCAGCACTAGCGGGGGGCGGCAAGAGACCCAGTACTTC	CASSTSGGRQETQYF
TRBJ2-7	few	TRBV2	NA	TGTGCCAGCAGTGTGGCAGAGATCACTTACGAGCAGTACTTC	CASSVAEITYEQYF
TRBJ2-5	many	TRBV13	NA	TGTGCCAGCAGCCAAAGGTTGGCGAAAAGGGGGGGCCAGGGAGAGACCCAGTACTTC	CASSQRLAKRGGQGETQYF
TRBJ1-5	NA	TRBV19	NA	TGTGCCAGTAGACAGTCCCAGGGTCTAGTTCAGCCCCAGCATTTT	CASRQSQGLVQPQHF
TRBJ2-7	many	TRBV15	TRBD1	TGTGCCACCAGCAGATCTCAGGGGGCCATCTACGAGCAGTACTTC	CATSRSQGAIYEQYF
TRBJ2-5	NA	TRBV5-1	NA	TGCGCCAGCAGCTTGGTCAGGGGCGAAGAGACCCAGTACTTC	CASSLVRGEETQYF
TRBJ1-3	many	TRBV3-1	NA	TGTGCCAGCAGCCTCCAGGGGAATGCCGGAAACACCATATATTTT	CASSLQGNAGNTIYF